This is a list of T cell receptor beta chains from one sample in a study of blood T cell repertoires in COVID-19. TCRdb keeps only in-frame clones here, not all; method: immunoSEQ multiplex PCR. The sample has 100,000 or so clones, about 92% seen once. Sequenced material: peripheral blood. The receptors were gathered from an older woman with active COVID-19. CDR3s include the opening cysteine and the closing phenylalanine or tryptophan. Each record gives: J gene, V gene, clone size, D gene, CDR3 DNA, CDR3 protein. A D gene is named only where the DNA matches it firmly. A clone size is listed for some rows: how often the clone was seen (once, few, many), or a class if it is expanded.

J: TRBJ2-7; V: TRBV7-2; size: .; D: TRBD2; DNA: TGTGCCAGCAGCCCCATGGGACTAGCGGGCGAGCAGTACTTC; CDR3: CASSPMGLAGEQYF
J: TRBJ1-3; V: TRBV5-1; size: .; D: .; DNA: TGCGCCAGCAGCTTATCCGGTTCCCGCTCTGGAAACACCATATATTTT; CDR3: CASSLSGSRSGNTIYF
J: TRBJ2-5; V: TRBV3-1/TRBV3-2; size: .; D: .; DNA: TGTGCCAGCAGCCCAGGGGCCTTGAGGACCGAGTCCCAGTACTTC; CDR3: CASSPGALRTESQYF
J: TRBJ1-1; V: TRBV30; size: few; D: .; DNA: TGTGCCTGGAATCGGGGGGACACTGAAGCTTTCTTT; CDR3: CAWNRGDTEAFF
J: TRBJ2-7; V: TRBV10-3; size: .; D: .; DNA: TGTGCCATCAGTGAGTACAGGGAGCAGTACTTC; CDR3: CAISEYREQYF
J: TRBJ2-3; V: TRBV5-1; size: .; D: .; DNA: TGCGCCAGCAGCCTTAGCGTCTCTAGCACAGATACGCAGTATTTT; CDR3: CASSLSVSSTDTQYF
J: TRBJ1-6; V: TRBV2; size: .; D: TRBD1; DNA: TGTGCCAGCAGTGCAGTAAGGACAGGAAATTCACCCCTCCACTTT; CDR3: CASSAVRTGNSPLHF
J: TRBJ1-2; V: TRBV11-2; size: .; D: TRBD1; DNA: TGTGCCAGCAGCCCGGACAGGAACTATGGCTACACCTTC; CDR3: CASSPDRNYGYTF
J: TRBJ2-1; V: TRBV28; size: .; D: TRBD2; DNA: TGTGCCAGCAGTCCGATGAGGGGAGCGGGGGAGTCGAATGAGCAGTTCTTC; CDR3: CASSPMRGAGESNEQFF
J: TRBJ2-7; V: TRBV6-6; size: .; D: .; DNA: TGTGCCAGCAGTGCCGCGAAGGGGCCCTCCTACGAGCAGTACTTC; CDR3: CASSAAKGPSYEQYF
J: TRBJ1-3; V: TRBV7-9; size: few; D: .; DNA: TGTGCCAGCAGCTTACGGGACACCATATATTTT; CDR3: CASSLRDTIYF
J: TRBJ2-2; V: TRBV10-2; size: .; D: TRBD1; DNA: TGCGCCAGCAGTGGACAGGGGGCCGTGGGGGAGCTGTTTTTT; CDR3: CASSGQGAVGELFF
J: TRBJ2-2; V: TRBV6-1; size: .; D: TRBD2; DNA: TGTGCCAGCAGTGAATCTAGGTTCGGGACTAGCGGGAGGTCAGGGGGCACCGGGGAGCTGTTTTTT; CDR3: CASSESRFGTSGRSGGTGELFF
J: TRBJ2-3; V: TRBV6-6; size: .; D: TRBD2; DNA: TGTGCCAGCGAACGGGGGGCAGATACGCAGTATTTT; CDR3: CASERGADTQYF
J: TRBJ1-1; V: TRBV6-2/TRBV6-3; size: .; D: .; DNA: TGTGCCAGCAGTTACGATATCGGGAACGGAGCTGAAGCTTTCTTT; CDR3: CASSYDIGNGAEAFF
J: TRBJ2-1; V: TRBV11-3; size: .; D: TRBD2; DNA: TGTGCCAGCAGCTTAGAGGGAGGGGTGGGCAATGAGCAGTTCTTC; CDR3: CASSLEGGVGNEQFF
J: TRBJ2-1; V: TRBV10-3; size: .; D: TRBD1; DNA: TGTGCCATCAGCCGGGACAGCTACAATGAGCAGTTCTTC; CDR3: CAISRDSYNEQFF
J: TRBJ2-1; V: TRBV28; size: .; D: TRBD2; DNA: TGTGCCAGCCCAAGCGGGAGCAATGAGCAGTTCTTC; CDR3: CASPSGSNEQFF
J: TRBJ1-4; V: TRBV11-3; size: .; D: TRBD1; DNA: TGTGCCAGCAGCGTTGGACAGGGTTTTAATGAAAAACTGTTTTTT; CDR3: CASSVGQGFNEKLFF
J: TRBJ2-1; V: TRBV7-2; size: .; D: .; DNA: TGTGCCAGCAGCTTCTCCAGGGGTTCCTACAATGAGCAGTTCTTC; CDR3: CASSFSRGSYNEQFF
J: TRBJ2-7; V: TRBV29-1; size: .; D: TRBD2; DNA: TGCAGCGTTGCCCAACCGGGACGGGAGGTCCACGAGCAGTACTTC; CDR3: CSVAQPGREVHEQYF
J: TRBJ2-1; V: TRBV5-6; size: .; D: TRBD2; DNA: TGTGCCAGCAGCTTAAAACTAGCGGGGGGCGATGAGCAGTTCTTC; CDR3: CASSLKLAGGDEQFF
J: TRBJ1-4; V: TRBV4-1; size: .; D: TRBD1; DNA: TGCGCCAGCAGCCAAGAAACGACAGGGGCAACTAATGAAAAACTGTTTTTT; CDR3: CASSQETTGATNEKLFF
J: TRBJ2-1; V: TRBV6-5; size: .; D: .; DNA: TGTGCCAGCGACCTGATATGGAGCTCCTACAATGAGCAGTTCTTC; CDR3: CASDLIWSSYNEQFF
J: TRBJ1-1; V: TRBV25-1; size: .; D: .; DNA: TGTGCCAGCAGTGGTCGTCTGGGCAGCTCGAACACTGAAGCTTTCTTT; CDR3: CASSGRLGSSNTEAFF
J: TRBJ2-1; V: TRBV6-5; size: once; D: .; DNA: TGTGCCAGCAGTTCCCAAAACAATGAGCAGTTCTTC; CDR3: CASSSQNNEQFF
J: TRBJ1-2; V: TRBV6-6; size: .; D: TRBD1; DNA: TGTGCCAGCAGGGAACGGGACAGGGGGGACTATGGCTACACCTTC; CDR3: CASRERDRGDYGYTF
J: TRBJ2-7; V: TRBV7-2; size: .; D: .; DNA: TGTGCCAGCAGCTTAGTCCCAGGGGCATCGTCCGAGCAGTACTTC; CDR3: CASSLVPGASSEQYF
J: TRBJ2-1; V: TRBV5-1; size: .; D: .; DNA: TGCGCCAGCAGCCAAGTACAGGGCGTTGAGCAGTTCTTC; CDR3: CASSQVQGVEQFF
J: TRBJ2-5; V: TRBV5-4; size: once; D: TRBD2; DNA: TGTGCCAGCAGCTTGGGGGCGACTAGCGGGGGGGCCATAAAGACCCAGTACTTC; CDR3: CASSLGATSGGAIKTQYF
J: TRBJ2-7; V: TRBV7-8; size: .; D: TRBD2; DNA: TGTGCCAGCAGCCGTGGCGTGGTAGCGGGAGCCCAGAGCTACGAGCAGTACTTC; CDR3: CASSRGVVAGAQSYEQYF
J: TRBJ2-1; V: TRBV28; size: .; D: TRBD2; DNA: TGTGCCAGCAGTACCAAACTAGCGGTGAGTTACAATGAGCAGTTCTTC; CDR3: CASSTKLAVSYNEQFF
J: TRBJ1-2; V: TRBV6-5; size: .; D: .; DNA: TGTGCCAGCAAGACGACGGGGTATGGCTACACCTTC; CDR3: CASKTTGYGYTF
J: TRBJ2-5; V: TRBV5-1; size: .; D: TRBD1; DNA: TGCGCCAGCAGCCCGGACGGGACAGTCGAGAAGACCCAGTACTTC; CDR3: CASSPDGTVEKTQYF
J: TRBJ2-3; V: TRBV18; size: .; D: TRBD1; DNA: TGTGCCAGCTCACCACAGAAGACAGGGTCCGATACGCAGTATTTT; CDR3: CASSPQKTGSDTQYF
J: TRBJ2-3; V: TRBV7-9; size: .; D: TRBD2; DNA: TGTGCCAGCAGCCCCTCGACTAGCTGGGATACGCAGTATTTT; CDR3: CASSPSTSWDTQYF
J: TRBJ2-7; V: TRBV19; size: .; D: TRBD2; DNA: TGTGCCAGTAGGACCGGGACTAACCTCGGCGAGCAGTACTTC; CDR3: CASRTGTNLGEQYF
J: TRBJ2-3; V: TRBV5-5; size: .; D: TRBD1; DNA: TGTGCCAGCAGCTCGGGACAGGGGATGGTGGATACGCAGTATTTT; CDR3: CASSSGQGMVDTQYF
J: TRBJ1-1; V: TRBV12-3/TRBV12-4; size: .; D: .; DNA: TGTGCCAGCAGTGCCAGGGGGAACACTGAAGCTTTCTTT; CDR3: CASSARGNTEAFF
J: TRBJ2-5; V: TRBV11-2; size: .; D: TRBD1; DNA: TGTGCCAGCAGCCGGACAGGGGAAGAGACCCAGTACTTC; CDR3: CASSRTGEETQYF
J: TRBJ2-7; V: TRBV12-3/TRBV12-4; size: .; D: .; DNA: TGTGCCAGCAGCCCAATACAGGGATCCGAGCAGTACTTC; CDR3: CASSPIQGSEQYF
J: TRBJ1-4; V: TRBV10-3; size: .; D: .; DNA: TGTGCCATCAGTGGATCGGAGGGAACTAATGAAAAACTGTTTTTT; CDR3: CAISGSEGTNEKLFF
J: TRBJ1-5; V: TRBV7-2; size: .; D: TRBD1; DNA: TGTGCCAGCGTACAGGGGGAAAATCAGCCCCAGCATTTT; CDR3: CASVQGENQPQHF
J: TRBJ1-1; V: TRBV19; size: once; D: TRBD1; DNA: TGTGCCAGTAGTATACGGGGACAGGGGGGACGGACTGAAGCTTTCTTT; CDR3: CASSIRGQGGRTEAFF
J: TRBJ2-5; V: TRBV5-6; size: .; D: .; DNA: TGTGCCAGCAGCTCCGAAGGCAGGGAAGAGACCCAGTACTTC; CDR3: CASSSEGREETQYF
J: TRBJ2-5; V: TRBV2; size: .; D: TRBD2; DNA: TGTGCCAGCTCTCCGGGACTAGCGGGACCCCCCAGGGAGACCCAGTACTTC; CDR3: CASSPGLAGPPRETQYF
J: TRBJ1-2; V: TRBV28; size: .; D: .; DNA: TGTGCCAGCAGTACCGGACAGTCTCACTATGGCTACACCTTC; CDR3: CASSTGQSHYGYTF
J: TRBJ1-2; V: TRBV6-5; size: .; D: TRBD1; DNA: TGTGCCAGCACGGACAGGGATAACTATGGCTACACCTTC; CDR3: CASTDRDNYGYTF
J: TRBJ2-3; V: TRBV7-9; size: .; D: TRBD2; DNA: TGTGCCAGCAGCTCGGGACTAGCGGGGGGGTACACAGATACGCAGTATTTT; CDR3: CASSSGLAGGYTDTQYF
J: TRBJ1-2; V: TRBV6-1; size: .; D: .; DNA: TGTGCCAGCAGTGGAAGAAAACAGGATCCGGAGCGGGATGGCTACACCTTC; CDR3: CASSGRKQDPERDGYTF
J: TRBJ2-3; V: TRBV27; size: .; D: .; DNA: TGTGCCATCGCGCCTCCGACGGGTTTCACAGATACGCAGTATTTT; CDR3: CAIAPPTGFTDTQYF
J: TRBJ1-5; V: TRBV5-8; size: .; D: TRBD1; DNA: TGTGCCAGCAGCTTGGACTCGGCAGGGGGCGGGGGCAATCAGCCCCAGCATTTT; CDR3: CASSLDSAGGGGNQPQHF